Reported below is one T cell receptor (beta chain). This sample was taken from a study of shared T cell receptors in the human thymus. Germline V gives CDR1 SGDLS, CDR2 YYNGEE. The CDR3 totals 15 residues. Losses at the gene ends were 4 bases for V and 3 bases for J; bases not matched to a gene: 7. Assay used: immunoSEQ multiplex PCR; TCRdb lists only in-frame clones, some missing. The table records more than 300,000 clones, 95% of them present only once. Sequences were obtained from thymocytes. The sequence was obtained from a human donor. The chain employs TRBV9 and TRBJ2-3; 8 bases line up with TRBD2. The CDR3 loop reads CASSSTSGLTDTQYF. The CDR3 coding sequence is TGTGCCAGCAGCTCAACTAGCGGATTGACAGATACGCAGTATTTT.